The 3 T cell receptor beta chains below were found in one sample sequenced in a study of vaccination and CD4 T cells after COVID-19. The antigens these receptors bind are not known. Treatment here: 10-day PBMC culture with coronavirus spike peptide pools or control peptides (ViraFEST assay). Sequencing of cultured CD4+ T cell DNA used the Oncomine TCR Beta short-read assay. TCRdb re-analysed the PCR reads in MiXCR, keeping a single row per CDR3 protein. The table has more than 10,000 distinct CDR3 sequences, roughly 75% seen once. Sequences were obtained from CD4+ T cells from blood, cultured in vitro. The receptors were gathered from a human donor who had recovered from COVID-19.

CDR3 nucleotides: TGTGCCAGCAGCCGGACAGGGAATCGGGGCTACACCTTC. Translating gives CASSRTGNRGYTF. The rearrangement joins TRBV6-1 to TRBJ1-2; 8 positions agree with TRBD1. Per the germline V gene, CDR1 is MNHNS and CDR2 is SASEGT. The CDR3 covers 13 residues. V dropped 6 bases and J dropped 8; count of bases not matched to a gene: 8.

The table lists this clonotype with a count of one. The genes are TRBV19 and TRBJ1-2, with D uncertain. With 7 bases removed from V and 2 bases from J, the gap between germline ends came to 8 bases. From germline, CDR1 is LNHDA and CDR2 SQIVND (reference sequence). This CDR3 comprises 12 residues. The CDR3 DNA is TGTGCCAGTACGGGCAGCAACTATGGCTACACCTTC. This translates into CASTGSNYGYTF.

This chain links TRBV14 with TRBJ1-1, with D hard to call. The CDR3 sequence is 16 residues long. The ends were cut back, 0 bases at V and 1 base at J, with 12 bases in the middle. CDR1 is SGHDN, CDR2 FVKESK, per germline. CDR3 protein: CASSQDWLPSNTEAFF. The CDR3 DNA reads TGTGCCAGCAGCCAAGATTGGCTGCCATCGAACACTGAAGCTTTCTTT.